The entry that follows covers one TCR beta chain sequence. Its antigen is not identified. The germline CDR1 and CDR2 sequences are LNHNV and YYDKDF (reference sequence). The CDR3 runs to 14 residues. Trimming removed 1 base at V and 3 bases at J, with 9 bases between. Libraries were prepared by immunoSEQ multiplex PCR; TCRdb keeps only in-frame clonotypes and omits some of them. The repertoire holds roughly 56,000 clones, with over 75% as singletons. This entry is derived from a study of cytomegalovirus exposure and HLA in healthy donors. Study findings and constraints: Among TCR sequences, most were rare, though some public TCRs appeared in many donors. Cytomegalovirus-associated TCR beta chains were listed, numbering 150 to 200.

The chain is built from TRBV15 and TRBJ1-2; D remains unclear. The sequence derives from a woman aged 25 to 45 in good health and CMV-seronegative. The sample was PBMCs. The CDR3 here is CATSRAGFDYGYTF. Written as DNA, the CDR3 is TGTGCCACCAGCAGAGCGGGGTTCGACTATGGCTACACCTTC.